The sequence of this T cell receptor beta chain was determined in a study of beta chain features in type 1 diabetes. Looking at the study overall: All samples together contributed around 98,000,000 sorted cells for examination. Regarding the study as a whole: Cells that show high TCR expression could be over-represented by cDNA sequencing. Whether TCRB rearrangement is influenced by HLA type was left unresolved in this analysis. All four CD4+ subsets from Type 1 diabetes patients carried moderately but significantly shorter TCRB CDR3s.

All of the isolated RNA was reverse transcribed, so expressed TCRB transcripts were sequenced. Produced via immunoSEQ multiplex PCR; TCRdb's table is partial and in-frame only. Altogether approximately 730,000 clones are present, under 15% being singletons, with the ten largest covering 0.022%. Germline V lookup: CDR1 MNHNS, CDR2 SASEGT. CDR3 length equals 13 residues. V was clipped by 2 bases and J by 3 bases, with 5 bases between them. Comment on this clone: The target antigen is unknown.

Averaging around 120 mL, one heparinised blood draw was given by each donor. The sequence came from a young man with type 1 diabetes. The source material was naive CD4+ T cells from blood. The chain recombines TRBV6-1 with TRBJ2-1; D not certain. CDR3 nucleotide sequence: TGTGCCAGCAGTGAATATGGCTACAATGAGCAGTTCTTC. This translates into CASSEYGYNEQFF.